These T cell receptor beta chains were read from a single sample in a study of CD8 T cells in Susac syndrome. MiXCR, run by TCRdb on the immunoSEQ multiplex PCR reads, gives a single entry per CDR3 protein. The sample has 95,000 to 150,000 distinct CDR3 sequences, 95% to 96% seen once. Material for sequencing was CD4+ T cells from PBMCs. The receptor set was obtained from a human donor with Susac syndrome. The CDR3 runs from the conserved cysteine through the conserved F or W. A D gene is named only where the DNA matches it firmly. Clone size is shown for a subset of rows, as once, few, many or a class of expanded clone.

.	.	TRBV29-1	TRBJ2-1	15	CSGLGGASSYNEQFF	TGCAGCGGCCTCGGGGGTGCTAGCTCCTACAATGAGCAGTTCTTC
TRBD1	once	TRBV7-2	TRBJ2-1	16	CASSSQGVSSYNEQFF	TGTGCCAGCAGCTCACAGGGGGTAAGCTCCTACAATGAGCAGTTCTTC
.	.	TRBV19	TRBJ2-1	14	CASSIAASYNEQFF	TGTGCCAGTAGTATTGCGGCCTCCTACAATGAGCAGTTCTTC
TRBD2	.	TRBV9	TRBJ2-1	16	CASSVGTSGRSDEQFF	TGTGCCAGCAGCGTAGGTACTAGCGGGAGGTCGGATGAGCAGTTCTTC
.	.	TRBV14	TRBJ1-2	14	CASSQDMGNYGYTF	TGTGCCAGCAGCCAAGATATGGGGAACTATGGCTACACCTTC
.	.	TRBV7-2	TRBJ2-5	15	CASSSQTGRGETQYF	TGTGCCAGCAGCTCCCAGACAGGTCGAGGAGAGACCCAGTACTTC
TRBD1	.	TRBV15	TRBJ2-1	15	CATSRGQGAYNEQFF	TGTGCCACCAGCAGAGGACAGGGGGCGTACAATGAGCAGTTCTTC
.	.	TRBV24-1	TRBJ1-2	14	CATSDPGTSHGYTF	TGTGCCACCAGTGACCCCGGGACCTCGCACGGCTACACCTTC
.	.	TRBV20-1	TRBJ1-5	13	CSARIGTGQPQHF	TGCAGTGCTAGAATCGGGACGGGTCAGCCCCAGCATTTT
.	.	TRBV3-1	TRBJ2-7	14	CASSQERAAYEQYF	TGTGCCAGCAGCCAAGAAAGGGCAGCATACGAGCAGTACTTC
.	.	TRBV5-4	TRBJ1-2	12	CASSPRRGGYTF	TGTGCCAGCAGCCCGAGGAGGGGTGGCTACACCTTC
.	.	TRBV5-4	TRBJ1-5	14	CASSLAGKGQPQHF	TGTGCCAGCAGCTTGGCAGGGAAAGGACAGCCCCAGCATTTT
.	.	TRBV30	TRBJ2-5	14	CAWRSVGYQETQYF	TGTGCCTGGAGGTCTGTGGGCTATCAAGAGACCCAGTACTTC
.	.	TRBV14	TRBJ1-1	12	CASSLGQTEAFF	TGTGCCAGCAGCCTTGGACAGACTGAAGCTTTCTTT
.	.	TRBV6-5	TRBJ2-7	14	CASSRSRVADEQYF	TGTGCCAGCAGCCGATCGAGAGTGGCTGACGAGCAGTACTTC
TRBD1	.	TRBV5-4	TRBJ2-5	15	CASSFGQGVGETQYF	TGTGCCAGCAGCTTCGGACAGGGGGTTGGTGAGACCCAGTACTTC
TRBD2	.	TRBV20-1	TRBJ2-5	15	CSARDASGRPETQYF	TGCAGTGCTAGAGATGCTAGCGGGAGACCTGAGACCCAGTACTTC
.	few	TRBV5-1	TRBJ2-5	13	CASSLTGKETQYF	TGCGCCAGCAGCTTGACAGGGAAAGAGACCCAGTACTTC
.	.	TRBV6-6	TRBJ2-1	12	CASSYELNEQFF	TGTGCCAGCAGTTACGAACTCAATGAGCAGTTCTTC
TRBD1	once	TRBV18	TRBJ1-2	15	CASSLPGTGGIDYTF	TGTGCCAGCTCACTACCTGGGACAGGGGGCATAGACTACACCTTC
.	.	TRBV7-2	TRBJ2-7	13	CASSSGTTWEQYF	TGTGCCAGCAGCTCAGGGACCACCTGGGAGCAGTACTTC
.	.	TRBV20-1	TRBJ1-2	13	CSARDPQAGGYTF	TGCAGTGCTAGAGACCCTCAGGCCGGTGGCTACACCTTC
TRBD2	once	TRBV7-8	TRBJ2-1	16	CASSPRRVGGDNEQFF	TGTGCCAGCAGCCCCCGCCGGGTGGGAGGGGACAATGAGCAGTTCTTC
TRBD1	.	TRBV7-2	TRBJ2-4	14	CASSLRGPRDIQYF	TGTGCCAGCAGCTTGAGGGGGCCTCGGGACATTCAGTACTTC
.	.	TRBV7-9	TRBJ1-2	14	CASSLGVSGYGYTF	TGTGCCAGCAGCTTAGGGGTTAGCGGCTATGGCTACACCTTC
.	.	TRBV29-1	TRBJ2-1	14	CSVRPSISYNEQFF	TGCAGCGTACGACCGAGTATCTCCTACAATGAGCAGTTCTTC
.	.	TRBV19	TRBJ2-7	14	CASSMRAGSYEQYF	TGTGCCAGTAGTATGAGGGCTGGCTCCTACGAGCAGTACTTC